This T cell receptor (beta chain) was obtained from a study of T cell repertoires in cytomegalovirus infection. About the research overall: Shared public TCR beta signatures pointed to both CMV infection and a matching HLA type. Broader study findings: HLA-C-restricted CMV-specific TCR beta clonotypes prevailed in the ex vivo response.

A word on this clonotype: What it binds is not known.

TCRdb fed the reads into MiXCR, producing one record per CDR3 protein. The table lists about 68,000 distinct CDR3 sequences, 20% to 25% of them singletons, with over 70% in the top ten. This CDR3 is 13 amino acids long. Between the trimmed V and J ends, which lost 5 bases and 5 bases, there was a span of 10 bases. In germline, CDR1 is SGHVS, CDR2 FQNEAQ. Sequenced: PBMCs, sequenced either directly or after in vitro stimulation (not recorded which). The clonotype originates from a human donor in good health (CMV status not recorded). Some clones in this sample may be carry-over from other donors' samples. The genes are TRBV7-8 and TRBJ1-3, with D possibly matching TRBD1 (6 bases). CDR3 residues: CASSTGPRNTIYF. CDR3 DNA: TGTGCCAGCAGCACAGGGCCCCGAAACACCATATATTTT.